This T cell receptor beta chain was captured in a study of T cells expressing NK-cell markers. Study-wide results and limits: The CD3+CD56-NKG2C+ fraction was also led by these clonotypes in several donors. Dominant NKG2C+ clonotypes accounted for about 1.0-8% of CD8+ T cells in a handful of donors.

In regard to this clonotype: The antigen remains unidentified.

Germline CDR1 SGHAT, CDR2 FQNNGV. This CDR3 contains 17 residues. The authors generated TCR beta cDNA through 5'RACE template switching with UMIs. TCRdb reanalyzed the 5' RACE reads and collapses them to one entry per CDR3 protein, without DNA. This table holds about 260,000 distinct CDR3 sequences. Sequencing was performed on blood T cells: a sorted CD56 or NKG2C T cell subset, CD4+ or CD8+ T cells, or bulk PBMC T cells (not recorded which). This sequence originates from a woman between 18 and 70 years old in good health. The genes are TRBV11-2 and TRBJ2-1; with no DNA, the TCRdb D assignment of TRBD2 cannot be verified. The CDR3 loop is CASSLDGGGALYNEQFF.